This T cell receptor (beta chain) emerged from a study of blood T cell repertoires in COVID-19. Looking at the study overall: Some COVID-19 samples were acute and others convalescent; all came from the United States, Italy and Spain.

The CDR3 totals 18 residues. Germline loops: CDR1 KGHDR, CDR2 SFDVKD. V was pared by 1 base and J by 1 base, with 1 base of the junction left unmatched. Per the original methods: Amplifying reference gene primers gave estimates of nucleated cell counts. Profiling relied on immunoSEQ multiplex PCR, and the TCRdb table lists in-frame clones only, not all of them. V and J calls and clone size follow that table, whereas D and trimming were derived from the DNA. Altogether about 170,000 clones are present, more than 85% being singletons, with the ten largest covering 6% to 7.5%. The chain couples TRBV24-1 to TRBJ2-3, with 16 bases lining up with TRBD2. The sample comprised peripheral blood. The clonotype originates from a woman aged 80 or over in a cohort sampled during active or convalescent COVID-19. CDR3 coding DNA: TGTGCCACCAGTGATTTCGGGACTAGCGGGAGGGGCACAGATACGCAGTATTTT. Translating it yields CATSDFGTSGRGTDTQYF.